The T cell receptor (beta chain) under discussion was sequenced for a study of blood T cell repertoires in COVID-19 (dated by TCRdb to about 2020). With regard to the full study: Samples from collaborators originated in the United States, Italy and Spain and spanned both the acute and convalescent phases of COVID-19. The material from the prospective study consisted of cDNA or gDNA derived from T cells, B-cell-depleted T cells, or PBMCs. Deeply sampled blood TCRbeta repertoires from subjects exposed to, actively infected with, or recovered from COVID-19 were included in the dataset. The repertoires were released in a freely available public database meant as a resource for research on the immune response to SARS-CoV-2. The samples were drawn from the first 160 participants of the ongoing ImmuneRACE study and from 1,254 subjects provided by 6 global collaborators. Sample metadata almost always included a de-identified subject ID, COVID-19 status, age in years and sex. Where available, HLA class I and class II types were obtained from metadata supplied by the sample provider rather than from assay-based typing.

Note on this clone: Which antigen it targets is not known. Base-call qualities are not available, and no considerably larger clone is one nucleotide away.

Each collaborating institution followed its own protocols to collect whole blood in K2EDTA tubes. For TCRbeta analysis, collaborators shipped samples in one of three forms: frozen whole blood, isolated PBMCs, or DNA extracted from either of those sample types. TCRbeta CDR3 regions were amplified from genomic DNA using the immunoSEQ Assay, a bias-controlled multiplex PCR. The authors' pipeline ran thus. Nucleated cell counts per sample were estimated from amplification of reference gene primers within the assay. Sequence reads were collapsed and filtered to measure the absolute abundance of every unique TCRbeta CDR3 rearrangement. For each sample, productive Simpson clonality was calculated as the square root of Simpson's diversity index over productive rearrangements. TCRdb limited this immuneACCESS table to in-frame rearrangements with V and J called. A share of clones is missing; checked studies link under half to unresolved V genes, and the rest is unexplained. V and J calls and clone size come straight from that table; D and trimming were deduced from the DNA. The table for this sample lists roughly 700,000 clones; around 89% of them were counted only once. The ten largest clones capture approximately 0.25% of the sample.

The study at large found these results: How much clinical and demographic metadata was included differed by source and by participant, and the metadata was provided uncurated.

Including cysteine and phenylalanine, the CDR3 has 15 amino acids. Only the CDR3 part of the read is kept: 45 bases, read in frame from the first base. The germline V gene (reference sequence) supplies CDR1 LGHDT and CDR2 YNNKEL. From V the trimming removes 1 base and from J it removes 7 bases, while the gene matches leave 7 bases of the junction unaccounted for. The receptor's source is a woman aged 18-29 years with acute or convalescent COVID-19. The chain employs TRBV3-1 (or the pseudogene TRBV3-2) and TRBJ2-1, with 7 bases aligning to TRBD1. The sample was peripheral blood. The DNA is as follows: TGTGCCAGCAGCCAAGCCATTAAGACAGGGAATGAGCAGTTCTTC. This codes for CASSQAIKTGNEQFF.